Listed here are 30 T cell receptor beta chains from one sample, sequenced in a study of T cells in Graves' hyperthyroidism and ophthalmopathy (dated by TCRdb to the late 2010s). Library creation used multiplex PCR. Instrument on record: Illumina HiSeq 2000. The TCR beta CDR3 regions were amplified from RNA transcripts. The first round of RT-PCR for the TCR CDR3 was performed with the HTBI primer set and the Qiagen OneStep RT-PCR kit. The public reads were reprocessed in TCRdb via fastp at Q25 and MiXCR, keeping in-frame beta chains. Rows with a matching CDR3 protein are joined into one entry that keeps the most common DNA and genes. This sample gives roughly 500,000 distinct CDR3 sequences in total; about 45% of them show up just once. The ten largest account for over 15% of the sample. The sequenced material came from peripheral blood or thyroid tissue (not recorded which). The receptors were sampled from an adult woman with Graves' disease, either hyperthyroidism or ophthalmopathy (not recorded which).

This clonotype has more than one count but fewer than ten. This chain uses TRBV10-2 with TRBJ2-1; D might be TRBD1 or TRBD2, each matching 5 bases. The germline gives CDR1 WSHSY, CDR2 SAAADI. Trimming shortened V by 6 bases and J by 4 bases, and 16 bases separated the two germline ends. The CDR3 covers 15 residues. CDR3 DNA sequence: TGCGCCAGCAGCCTAGGTACCGGGGCGTACAATGAGCAGTTCTTC. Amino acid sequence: CASSLGTGAYNEQFF.

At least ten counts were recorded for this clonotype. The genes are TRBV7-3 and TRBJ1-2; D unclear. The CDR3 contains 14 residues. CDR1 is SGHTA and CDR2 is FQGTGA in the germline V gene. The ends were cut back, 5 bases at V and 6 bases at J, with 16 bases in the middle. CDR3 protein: CASSPSRKWNGYTF. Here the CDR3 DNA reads TGTGCCAGCAGCCCATCCCGGAAATGGAATGGCTACACCTTC.

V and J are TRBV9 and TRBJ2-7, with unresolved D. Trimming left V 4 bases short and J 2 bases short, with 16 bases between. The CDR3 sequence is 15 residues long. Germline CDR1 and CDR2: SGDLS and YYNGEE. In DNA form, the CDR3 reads TGTGCCAGCAGCCCACCTCGACTTGCGGCCTACGAGCAGTACTTC. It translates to CASSPPRLAAYEQYF.

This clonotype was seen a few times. The CDR3 DNA reads as TGTGCCAGCAGCGCCGACAGGGTCAAGGAGACCCAGTACTTC. Amino acids: CASSADRVKETQYF. The chain carries TRBV7-2 and TRBJ2-5; 7 positions match TRBD1. Germline V CDR1 and CDR2: SGHTA, FQGNSA. CDR3 length: 14 residues. The J segment lost 5 bases and the V segment lost 5 bases, leaving 8 bases of the junction unmatched.

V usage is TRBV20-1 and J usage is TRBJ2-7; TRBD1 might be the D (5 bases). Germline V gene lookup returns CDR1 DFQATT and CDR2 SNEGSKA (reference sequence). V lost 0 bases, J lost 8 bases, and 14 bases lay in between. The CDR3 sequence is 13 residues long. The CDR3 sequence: CSARDGERGKQYF. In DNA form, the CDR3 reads TGCAGTGCTAGAGATGGGGAAAGGGGCAAGCAGTACTTC.

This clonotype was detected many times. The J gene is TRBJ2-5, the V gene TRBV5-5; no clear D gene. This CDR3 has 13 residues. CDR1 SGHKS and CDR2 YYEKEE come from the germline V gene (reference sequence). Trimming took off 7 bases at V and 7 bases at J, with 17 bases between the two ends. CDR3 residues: CASREVSPGTQYF. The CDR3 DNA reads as TGTGCCAGCCGCGAGGTGTCTCCCGGGACCCAGTACTTC.

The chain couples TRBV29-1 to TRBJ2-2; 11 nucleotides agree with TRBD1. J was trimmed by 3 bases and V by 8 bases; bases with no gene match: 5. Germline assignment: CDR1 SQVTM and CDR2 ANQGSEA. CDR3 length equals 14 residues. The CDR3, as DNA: TGCAGCAGTTGGACAGGGGGCGACACCGGGGAGCTGTTTTTT. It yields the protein CSSWTGGDTGELFF.

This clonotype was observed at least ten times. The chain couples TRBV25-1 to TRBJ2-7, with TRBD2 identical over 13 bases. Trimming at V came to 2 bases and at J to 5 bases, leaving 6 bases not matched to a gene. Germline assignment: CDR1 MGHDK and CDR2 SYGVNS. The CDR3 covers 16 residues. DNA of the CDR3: TGTGCCAGCAGTGAACCACTAGCGGGAGGGACGCACGAGCAGTACTTC. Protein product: CASSEPLAGGTHEQYF.

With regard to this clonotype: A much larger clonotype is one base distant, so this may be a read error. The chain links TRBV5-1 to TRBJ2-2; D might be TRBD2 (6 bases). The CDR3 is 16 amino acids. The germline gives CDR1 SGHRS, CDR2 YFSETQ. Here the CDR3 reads CASRDRRVWNTGGLFF. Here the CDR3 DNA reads TGCGCCAGCAGAGATCGGCGGGTTTGGAACACCGGGGGGCTGTTTTTT.

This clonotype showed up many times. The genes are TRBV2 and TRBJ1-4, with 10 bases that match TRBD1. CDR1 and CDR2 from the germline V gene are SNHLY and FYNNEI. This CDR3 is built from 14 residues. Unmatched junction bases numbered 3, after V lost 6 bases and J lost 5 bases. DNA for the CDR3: TGTGCCAGCAGAAAGGGACAGGGGAATGAAAAACTGTTTTTT. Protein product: CASRKGQGNEKLFF.

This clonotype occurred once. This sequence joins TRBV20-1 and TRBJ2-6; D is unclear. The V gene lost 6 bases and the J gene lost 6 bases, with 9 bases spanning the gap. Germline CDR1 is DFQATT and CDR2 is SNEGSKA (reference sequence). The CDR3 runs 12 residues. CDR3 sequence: CSAPLSANVLTF. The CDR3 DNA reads TGCAGTGCCCCCCTGTCGGCCAACGTCCTGACTTTC.

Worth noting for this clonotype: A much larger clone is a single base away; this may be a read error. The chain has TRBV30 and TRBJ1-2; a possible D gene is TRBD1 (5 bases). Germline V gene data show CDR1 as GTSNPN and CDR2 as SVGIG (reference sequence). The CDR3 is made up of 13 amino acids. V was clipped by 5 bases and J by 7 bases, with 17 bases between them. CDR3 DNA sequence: TGTGCCTGGGGGCGGGACGGGCCCGGTGGCTACACCTTC. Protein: CAWGRDGPGGYTF. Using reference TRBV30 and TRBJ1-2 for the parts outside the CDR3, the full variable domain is SQTIHQWPATLVQPVGSPLSLECTVEGTSNPNLYWYRQAAGRGLQLLFYSVGIGQISSEVPQNLSASRPQDRQFILSSKKLLLSDSGFYLCAWGRDGPGGYTFGSGTRLTVV.

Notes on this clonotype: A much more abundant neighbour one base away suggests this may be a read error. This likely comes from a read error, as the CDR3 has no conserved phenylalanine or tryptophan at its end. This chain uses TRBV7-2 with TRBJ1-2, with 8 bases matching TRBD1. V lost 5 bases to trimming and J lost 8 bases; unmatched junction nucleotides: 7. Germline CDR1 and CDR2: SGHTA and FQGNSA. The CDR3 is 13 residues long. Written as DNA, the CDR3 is TGTGCCAGCAGCAAATCAGGGGGCCAAGGCTACACCCTC. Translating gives CASSKSGGQGYTL.

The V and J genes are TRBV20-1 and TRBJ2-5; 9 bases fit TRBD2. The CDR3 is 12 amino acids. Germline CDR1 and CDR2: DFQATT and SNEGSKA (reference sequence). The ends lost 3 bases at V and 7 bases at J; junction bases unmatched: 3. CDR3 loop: CSASSGGSTQYF. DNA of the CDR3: TGCAGTGCTAGTAGCGGGGGTTCGACCCAGTACTTC.

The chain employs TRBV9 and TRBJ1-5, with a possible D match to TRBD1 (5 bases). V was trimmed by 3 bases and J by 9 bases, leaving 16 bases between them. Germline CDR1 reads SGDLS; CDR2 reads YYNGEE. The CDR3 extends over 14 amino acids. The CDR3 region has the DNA TGTGCCAGCAGCGGGACACGCAGACTGGGGCCCCAGCATTTT. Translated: CASSGTRRLGPQHF.

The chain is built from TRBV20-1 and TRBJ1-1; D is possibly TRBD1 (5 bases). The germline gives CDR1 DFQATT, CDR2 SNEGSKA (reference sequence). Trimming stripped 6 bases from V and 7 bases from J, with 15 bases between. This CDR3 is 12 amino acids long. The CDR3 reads CSAPNPGFEAFF. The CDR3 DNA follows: TGCAGTGCCCCAAACCCAGGGTTTGAAGCTTTCTTT.

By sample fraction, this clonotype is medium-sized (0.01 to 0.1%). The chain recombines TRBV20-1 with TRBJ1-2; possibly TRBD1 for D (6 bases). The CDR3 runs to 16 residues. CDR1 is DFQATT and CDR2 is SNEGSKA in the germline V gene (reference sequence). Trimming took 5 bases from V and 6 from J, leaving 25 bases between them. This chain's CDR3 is CSAYTRDTSGDDGYTF. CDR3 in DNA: TGCAGTGCTTATACCCGGGACACTTCCGGGGACGATGGCTACACCTTC.

Written as DNA, the CDR3 is TGCAGTGTCCAGCCGGGACAGGGGGTCGAGCAGTACTTC. Its translation is CSVQPGQGVEQYF. The genes are TRBV20-1 and TRBJ2-7, with 11 bases fitting TRBD1. Germline V gene data show CDR1 as DFQATT and CDR2 as SNEGSKA (reference sequence). CDR3 length: 13 residues. V lost 7 bases, J lost 6 bases, and 8 bases stayed unmatched.

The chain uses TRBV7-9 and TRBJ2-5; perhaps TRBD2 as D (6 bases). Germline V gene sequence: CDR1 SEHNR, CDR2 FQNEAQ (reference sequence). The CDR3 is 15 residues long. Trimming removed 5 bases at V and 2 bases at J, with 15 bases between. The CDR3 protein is CASSPEGGAQETQYF. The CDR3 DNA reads TGTGCCAGCAGCCCTGAAGGCGGGGCACAAGAGACCCAGTACTTC.

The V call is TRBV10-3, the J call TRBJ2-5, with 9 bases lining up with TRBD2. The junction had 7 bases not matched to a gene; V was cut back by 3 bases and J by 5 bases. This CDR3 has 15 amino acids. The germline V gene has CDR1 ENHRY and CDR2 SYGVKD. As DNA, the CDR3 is TGTGCCATCAGTGATTCTAGCGGGATGATGGAGACCCAGTACTTC. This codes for CAISDSSGMMETQYF.

Here the CDR3 DNA reads TGTGCCAGCAGTCGGGGACCCCTGGGCAATGAAAAACTGTTTTTT. Its protein product is CASSRGPLGNEKLFF. This sequence joins TRBV2 and TRBJ1-4; D is possibly TRBD1 (5 bases). V gave up 5 bases and J gave up 5 bases, with 15 bases separating them. Germline lookup yields CDR1 SNHLY and CDR2 FYNNEI. The CDR3 covers 15 residues. Based on the CDR3 plus reference TRBV2 and TRBJ1-4, the full variable domain is EPEVTQTPSHQVTQMGQEVILRCVPISNHLYFYWYRQILGQKVEFLVSFYNNEISEKSEIFDDQFSVERPDGSNFTLKIRSTKLEDSAMYFCASSRGPLGNEKLFFGSGTQLSVL.

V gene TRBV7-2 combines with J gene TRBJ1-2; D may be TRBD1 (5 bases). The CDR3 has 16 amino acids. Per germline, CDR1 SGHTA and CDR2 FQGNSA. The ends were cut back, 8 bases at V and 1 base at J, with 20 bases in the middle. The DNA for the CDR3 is TGTGCCAGCTCACTACAGGAGGCAGAAATTAACTATGGCTACACCTTC. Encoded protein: CASSLQEAEINYGYTF.

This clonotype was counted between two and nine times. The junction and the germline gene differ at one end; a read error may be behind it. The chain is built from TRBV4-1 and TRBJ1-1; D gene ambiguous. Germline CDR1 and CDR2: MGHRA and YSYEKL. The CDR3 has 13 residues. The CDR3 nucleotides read TGTGCCAGTATATCGGTTGGAAACACTGAAGCTTTCTTT. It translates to CASISVGNTEAFF.

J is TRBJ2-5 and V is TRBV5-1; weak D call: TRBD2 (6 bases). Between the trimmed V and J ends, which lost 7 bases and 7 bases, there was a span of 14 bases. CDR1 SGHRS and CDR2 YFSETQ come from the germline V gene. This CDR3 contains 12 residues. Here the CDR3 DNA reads TGCGCCAGCCTGGGAGAGGGAGGGACCCAGTACTTC. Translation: CASLGEGGTQYF.

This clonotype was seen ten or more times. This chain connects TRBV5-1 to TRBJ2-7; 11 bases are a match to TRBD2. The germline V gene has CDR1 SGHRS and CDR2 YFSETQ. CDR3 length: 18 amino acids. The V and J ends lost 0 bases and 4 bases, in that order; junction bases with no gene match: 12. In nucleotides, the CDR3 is TGCGCCAGCAGCTTGGGCCCCCAACTAGCGGGAGATTTTTACGAGCAGTACTTC. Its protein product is CASSLGPQLAGDFYEQYF.

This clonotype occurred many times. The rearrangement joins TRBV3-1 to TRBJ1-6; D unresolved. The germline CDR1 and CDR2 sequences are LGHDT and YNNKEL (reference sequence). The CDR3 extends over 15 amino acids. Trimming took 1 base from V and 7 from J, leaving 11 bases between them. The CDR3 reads CASSQVPGSNSPLHF. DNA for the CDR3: TGTGCCAGCAGCCAAGTCCCGGGATCCAATTCACCCCTCCACTTT.

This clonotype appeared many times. Here the CDR3 DNA reads TGCAGCGTTACTACAGGGGAACCTGGGGCCAACGTCCTGACTTTC. This gives the protein CSVTTGEPGANVLTF. The rearrangement uses TRBV29-1 and TRBJ2-6, with 7 bases that match TRBD1. Trimming took 5 bases from V and 2 from J; bases not matched to a gene: 6. The germline gives CDR1 SQVTM, CDR2 ANQGSEA. The CDR3 spans 15 residues.

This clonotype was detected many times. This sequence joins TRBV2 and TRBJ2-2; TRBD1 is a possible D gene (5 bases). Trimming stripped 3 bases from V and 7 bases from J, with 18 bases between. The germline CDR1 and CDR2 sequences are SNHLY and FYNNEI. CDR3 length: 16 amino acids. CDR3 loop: CASSDQGEAVGGELFF. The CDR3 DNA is TGTGCCAGCAGTGACCAGGGCGAGGCGGTTGGCGGGGAGCTGTTTTTT.

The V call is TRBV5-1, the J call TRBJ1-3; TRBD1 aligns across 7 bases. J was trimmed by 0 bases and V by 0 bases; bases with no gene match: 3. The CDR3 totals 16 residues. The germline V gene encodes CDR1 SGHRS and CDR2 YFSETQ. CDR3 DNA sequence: TGCGCCAGCAGCTTGGACTACAGGGGCTCTGGAAACACCATATATTTT. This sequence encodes CASSLDYRGSGNTIYF.

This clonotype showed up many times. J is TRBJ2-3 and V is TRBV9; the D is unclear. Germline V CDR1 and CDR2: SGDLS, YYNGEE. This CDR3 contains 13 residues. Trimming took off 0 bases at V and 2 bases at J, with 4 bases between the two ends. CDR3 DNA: TGTGCCAGCAGCGTAGCTTTCACAGATACGCAGTATTTT. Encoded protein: CASSVAFTDTQYF.